The rows below give T cell receptor beta chains drawn from one sample of a study of cytomegalovirus exposure and HLA in healthy donors. Profiling relied on immunoSEQ multiplex PCR, and the TCRdb table lists in-frame clones only, not all of them. The repertoire consists of 100,000 to 150,000 clones, with 78% occurring once and the leading ten covering 11%. The sample taken for sequencing was PBMCs. All receptors derive from a man aged 30-40 years in good health and CMV-seropositive. The CDR3 runs from the conserved cysteine through the conserved F or W. Each record gives: D gene, J gene, clone size, V gene, CDR3 protein, CDR3 DNA. D genes are given only for firm matches. A clone size is listed for some rows: how often the clone was seen (once, few, many), or a class if it is expanded.

.	TRBJ2-7	few	TRBV27	CASSSRNRARYEQYF	TGTGCCAGCAGTTCACGGAACAGGGCTCGCTACGAGCAGTACTTC
.	TRBJ1-2	.	TRBV7-9	CASSLGGEGNGYTF	TGTGCCAGCAGCCTCGGCGGGGAAGGAAATGGCTACACCTTC
.	TRBJ2-3	once	TRBV7-9	CASSPPGTDTQYF	TGTGCCAGCAGCCCCCCGGGGACAGATACGCAGTATTTT
TRBD1	TRBJ2-7	.	TRBV7-2	CASSPRDRGLYEQYF	TGTGCCAGCAGCCCTCGGGACAGGGGACTTTACGAGCAGTACTTC
.	TRBJ2-6	.	TRBV5-1	CASSFDYSGANVLTF	TGCGCCAGCAGTTTCGACTATTCTGGGGCCAACGTCCTGACTTTC
TRBD2	TRBJ2-1	.	TRBV13	CASSPQTSASTYNEQFF	TGTGCCAGCAGCCCGCAGACTAGCGCTAGTACCTACAATGAGCAGTTCTTC
TRBD2	TRBJ2-5	.	TRBV27	CASRGTSGRAVQETQYF	TGTGCCAGCAGGGGGACTAGCGGGAGGGCGGTCCAAGAGACCCAGTACTTC
TRBD1	TRBJ2-7	.	TRBV6-5	CASSRDRILSYEQYF	TGTGCCAGCAGCCGGGACAGGATACTCTCCTACGAGCAGTACTTC
TRBD2	TRBJ2-1	.	TRBV7-2	CASSLHSGRADNEQFF	TGTGCCAGCAGCCTTCACAGCGGGAGGGCGGACAATGAGCAGTTCTTC
TRBD2	TRBJ2-1	.	TRBV6-4	CASSASGSISEQFF	TGTGCCAGCAGTGCTAGCGGGAGTATTAGTGAGCAGTTCTTC
.	TRBJ2-1	few	TRBV27	CASSLSPGLISLF	TGTGCCAGCAGTTTGTCCCCCGGACTCATATCACTCTTC
TRBD2	TRBJ2-5	.	TRBV4-1	CASSHTSGIQETQYF	TGCGCCAGCAGCCACACTAGCGGAATCCAAGAGACCCAGTACTTC
TRBD2	TRBJ2-3	.	TRBV6-1	CASSVKGLAGGSAFTDTQYF	TGTGCCAGCAGTGTAAAGGGCCTAGCGGGAGGCTCGGCGTTCACAGATACGCAGTATTTT
.	TRBJ2-3	few	TRBV5-1	CASSLEGGILTDTQYF	TGCGCCAGCAGCTTGGAGGGCGGGATACTCACAGATACGCAGTATTTT
.	TRBJ1-5	.	TRBV19	CASSMAGSGQPQHF	TGTGCCAGTAGTATGGCGGGGTCGGGTCAGCCCCAGCATTTT
.	TRBJ2-7	.	TRBV21-1	CASRGPGRYEQYF	TGTGCCAGCAGGGGACCAGGGAGGTACGAGCAGTACTTC
.	TRBJ1-1	.	TRBV28	CASSLSPGSTEAFF	TGTGCCAGCAGTTTAAGCCCCGGGAGCACTGAAGCTTTCTTT
.	TRBJ1-1	.	TRBV29-1	CSSNLPNTEAFF	TGCAGCTCCAACCTACCAAACACTGAAGCTTTCTTT
.	TRBJ1-6	.	TRBV28	CASRTPNSPLHF	TGTGCCAGCAGGACTCCTAATTCACCCCTCCACTTT
TRBD2	TRBJ2-3	.	TRBV15	CATSRDRASGRAGTDTQYF	TGTGCCACCAGCAGAGATAGGGCTAGCGGGAGGGCGGGCACAGATACGCAGTATTTT